A selection of T cell receptor beta chains follows, all from one sample in a study of lymphopenia after photon versus proton radiotherapy. The data were produced by immunoSEQ multiplex PCR, yet TCRdb's version contains in-frame clones alone and is incomplete. The top ten hold 2.9% of the sample, which has 68,000 or so clones, under 95% seen once. This material consisted of peripheral blood, taken from a patient treated with photon-based radiotherapy. These receptors all stem from a woman between 70 and 85 years old with pancreatic cancer. Both conserved end residues are part of each CDR3.

>TRBJ2-5|15|TRBV18
CASSPQRQQQETQYF
>TRBJ2-7|15|TRBV28
CASSTITFGSYEQYF
>TRBJ2-1|17|TRBV5-1
CASSLELAGGPGNEQFF
>TRBJ2-2|14|TRBV5-1
CASSLGAAGGELFF
>TRBJ1-3|14|TRBV30
CACPRSFSGNTIYF
>TRBJ2-2|15|TRBV4-1
CASSQSGVGTGELFF
>TRBJ2-7|17|TRBV7-2
CASSLSSRTGSSYEQYF
>TRBJ2-7|18|TRBV14
CASSQEVWREEKRGEQYF
>TRBJ1-1|12|TRBV25-1
CASSGHNTEAFF
>TRBJ2-7|17|TRBV27
CASSLFFVEDRSYEQYF